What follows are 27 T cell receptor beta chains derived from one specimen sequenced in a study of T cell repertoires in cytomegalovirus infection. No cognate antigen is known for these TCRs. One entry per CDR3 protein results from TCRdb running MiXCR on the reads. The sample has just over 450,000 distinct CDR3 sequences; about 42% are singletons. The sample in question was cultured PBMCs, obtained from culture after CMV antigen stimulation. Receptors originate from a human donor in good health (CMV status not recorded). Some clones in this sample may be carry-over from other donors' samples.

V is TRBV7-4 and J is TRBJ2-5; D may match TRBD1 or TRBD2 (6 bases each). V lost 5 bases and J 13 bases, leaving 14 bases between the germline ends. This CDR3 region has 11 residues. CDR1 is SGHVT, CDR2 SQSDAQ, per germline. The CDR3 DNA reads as TGTGCCAGCAGCATAAGGGGGGATCGGTACTTC. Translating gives CASSIRGDRYF.

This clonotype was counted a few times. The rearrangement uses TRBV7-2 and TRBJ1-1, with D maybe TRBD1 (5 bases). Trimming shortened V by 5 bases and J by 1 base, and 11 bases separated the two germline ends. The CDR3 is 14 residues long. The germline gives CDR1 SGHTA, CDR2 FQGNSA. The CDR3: CASSMGPSNTEAFF. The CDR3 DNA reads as TGTGCCAGCAGCATGGGACCTTCGAACACTGAAGCTTTCTTT.

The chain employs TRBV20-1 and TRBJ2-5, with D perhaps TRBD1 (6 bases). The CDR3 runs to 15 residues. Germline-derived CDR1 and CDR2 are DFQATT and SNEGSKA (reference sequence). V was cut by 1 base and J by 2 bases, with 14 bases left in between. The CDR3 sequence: CSARAPKGDQETQYF. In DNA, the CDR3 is TGCAGTGCTAGAGCTCCGAAGGGGGATCAAGAGACCCAGTACTTC.

CDR3 amino acids: CASRKGAAYNEQFF. The CDR3 nucleotides read TGTGCCAGTAGGAAGGGGGCTGCCTACAATGAGCAGTTCTTC. The chain couples TRBV12-3 or TRBV12-4 to TRBJ2-1; 7 bases are shared with TRBD1. Trimming removed 9 bases from V and 2 bases from J; junction bases left unmatched: 7. This CDR3 region has 14 residues.

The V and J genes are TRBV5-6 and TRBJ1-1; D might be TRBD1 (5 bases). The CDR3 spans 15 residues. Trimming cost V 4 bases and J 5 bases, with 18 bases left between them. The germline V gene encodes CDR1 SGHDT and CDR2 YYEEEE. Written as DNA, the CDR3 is TGTGCCAGCAGCCTCGGGCCAAGGGGTGGAACTGAAGCTTTCTTT. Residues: CASSLGPRGGTEAFF.

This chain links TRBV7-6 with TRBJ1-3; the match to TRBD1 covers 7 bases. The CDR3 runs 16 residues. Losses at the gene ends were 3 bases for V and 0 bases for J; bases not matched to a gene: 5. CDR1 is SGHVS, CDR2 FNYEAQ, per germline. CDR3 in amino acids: CASSFGTAASGNTIYF. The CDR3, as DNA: TGTGCCAGCAGCTTTGGGACAGCTGCCTCTGGAAACACCATATATTTT.

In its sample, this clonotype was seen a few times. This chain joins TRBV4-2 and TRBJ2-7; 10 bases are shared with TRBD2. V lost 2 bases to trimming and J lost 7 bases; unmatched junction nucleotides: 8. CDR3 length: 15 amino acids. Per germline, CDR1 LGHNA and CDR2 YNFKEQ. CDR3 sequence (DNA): TGTGCCAGCAGCCAACATAGCGGGGGGCTGGGGGAGCAGTACTTC. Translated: CASSQHSGGLGEQYF.

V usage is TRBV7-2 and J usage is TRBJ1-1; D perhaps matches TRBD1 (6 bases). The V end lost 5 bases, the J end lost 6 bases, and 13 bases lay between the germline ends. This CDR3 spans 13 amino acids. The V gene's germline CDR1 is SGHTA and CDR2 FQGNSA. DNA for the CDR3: TGTGCCAGCAGCCTTAGGGGGTTTTCTGAAGCTTTCTTT. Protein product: CASSLRGFSEAFF.

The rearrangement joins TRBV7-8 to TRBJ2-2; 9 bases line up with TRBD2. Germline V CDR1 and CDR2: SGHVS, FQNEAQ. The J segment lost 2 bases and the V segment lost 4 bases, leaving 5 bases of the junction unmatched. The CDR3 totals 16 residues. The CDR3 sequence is CASSSATSGNTGELFF. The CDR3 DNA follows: TGTGCCAGCAGCTCGGCGACTAGCGGAAACACCGGGGAGCTGTTTTTT.

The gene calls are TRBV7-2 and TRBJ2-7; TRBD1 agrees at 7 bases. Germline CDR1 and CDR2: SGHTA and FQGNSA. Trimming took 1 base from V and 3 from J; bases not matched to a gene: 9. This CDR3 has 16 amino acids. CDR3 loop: CASSLGVPGGNYEQYF. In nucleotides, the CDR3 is TGTGCCAGCAGCTTAGGGGTCCCAGGGGGAAACTACGAGCAGTACTTC. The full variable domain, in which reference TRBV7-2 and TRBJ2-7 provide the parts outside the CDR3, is GAGVSQSPSNKVTEKGKDVELRCDPISGHTALYWYRQSLGQGLEFLIYFQGNSAPDKSGLPSDRFSAERTGGSVSTLTIQRTQQEDSAVYLCASSLGVPGGNYEQYFGPGTRLTVT.

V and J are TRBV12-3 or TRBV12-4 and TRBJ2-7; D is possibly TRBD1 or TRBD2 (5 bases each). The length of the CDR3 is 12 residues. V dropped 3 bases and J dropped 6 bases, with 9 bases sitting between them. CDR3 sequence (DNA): TGTGCCAGCAGTTTTGGGACCATCGAGCAGTACTTC. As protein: CASSFGTIEQYF.

CDR3 protein: CASERGANYGYTF. The CDR3 region has the DNA TGTGCCAGTGAACGGGGCGCGAACTATGGCTACACCTTC. The rearrangement joins TRBV19 to TRBJ1-2; TRBD1 is a possible D gene (5 bases). CDR1 is LNHDA, CDR2 SQIVND, per germline (reference sequence). Trimming removed 8 bases from V and 2 bases from J, with 12 bases in between. This CDR3 has 13 residues.

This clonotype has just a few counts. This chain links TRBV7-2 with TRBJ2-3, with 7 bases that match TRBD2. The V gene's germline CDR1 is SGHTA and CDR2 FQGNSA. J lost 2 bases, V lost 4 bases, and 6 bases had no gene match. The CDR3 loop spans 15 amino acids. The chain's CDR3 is CASSSQSGNTDTQYF. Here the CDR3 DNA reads TGTGCCAGCAGCTCCCAGAGCGGGAACACAGATACGCAGTATTTT.

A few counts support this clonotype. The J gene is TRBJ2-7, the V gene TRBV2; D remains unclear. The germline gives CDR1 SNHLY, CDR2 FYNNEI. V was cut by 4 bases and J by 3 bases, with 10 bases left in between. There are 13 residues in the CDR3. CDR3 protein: CASSASVDYEQYF. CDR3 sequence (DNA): TGTGCCAGCAGTGCCTCGGTGGACTACGAGCAGTACTTC.

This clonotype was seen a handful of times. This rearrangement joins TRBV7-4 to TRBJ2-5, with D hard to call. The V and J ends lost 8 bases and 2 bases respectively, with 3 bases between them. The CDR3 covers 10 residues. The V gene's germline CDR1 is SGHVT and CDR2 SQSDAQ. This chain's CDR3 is CASGQETQYF. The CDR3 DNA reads TGTGCCAGCGGACAAGAGACCCAGTACTTC.

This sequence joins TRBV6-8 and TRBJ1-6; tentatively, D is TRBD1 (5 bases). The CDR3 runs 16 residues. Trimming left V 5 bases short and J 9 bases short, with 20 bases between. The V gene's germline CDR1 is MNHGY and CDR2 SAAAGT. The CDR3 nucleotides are TGTGCCAGCAGTCGCCTGTCTGCGGGGGGAGGTTCACCCCTCCACTTT. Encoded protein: CASSRLSAGGGSPLHF.

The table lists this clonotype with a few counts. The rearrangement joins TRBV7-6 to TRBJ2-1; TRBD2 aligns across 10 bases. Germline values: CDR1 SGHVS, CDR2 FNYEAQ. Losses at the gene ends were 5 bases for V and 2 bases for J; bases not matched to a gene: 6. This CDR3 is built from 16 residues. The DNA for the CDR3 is TGTGCCAGCAGCCTCCTAGCGGGAGACACCTACAATGAGCAGTTCTTC. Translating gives CASSLLAGDTYNEQFF.

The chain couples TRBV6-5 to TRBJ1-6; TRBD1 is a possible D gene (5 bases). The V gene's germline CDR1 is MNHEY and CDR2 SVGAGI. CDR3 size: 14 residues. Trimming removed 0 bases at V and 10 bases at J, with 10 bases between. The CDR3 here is CASSYSGPGSPLHF. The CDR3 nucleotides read TGTGCCAGCAGTTACTCGGGACCTGGATCACCCCTCCACTTT.

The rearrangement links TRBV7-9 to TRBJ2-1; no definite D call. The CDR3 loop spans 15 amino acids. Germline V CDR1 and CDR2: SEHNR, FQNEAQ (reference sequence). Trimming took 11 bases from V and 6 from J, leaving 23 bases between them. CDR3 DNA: TGTGCCCCTAGACTCACCACGGTGTTAACCAATGAGCAGTTCTTC. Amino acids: CAPRLTTVLTNEQFF.

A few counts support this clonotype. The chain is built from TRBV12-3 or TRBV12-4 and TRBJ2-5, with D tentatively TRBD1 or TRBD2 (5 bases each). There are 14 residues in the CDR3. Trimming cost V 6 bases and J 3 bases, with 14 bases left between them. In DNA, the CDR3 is TGTGCCAGCAGCCAAAACGGGGCGAAAGAGACCCAGTACTTC. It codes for CASSQNGAKETQYF.

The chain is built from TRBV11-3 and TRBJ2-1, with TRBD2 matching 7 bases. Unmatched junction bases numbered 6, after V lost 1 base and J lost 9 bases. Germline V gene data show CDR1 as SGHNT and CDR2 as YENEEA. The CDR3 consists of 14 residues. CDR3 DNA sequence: TGTGCCAGCAGCTTAGGCGGCGGGAGCGGTGAGCAGTTCTTC. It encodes CASSLGGGSGEQFF.

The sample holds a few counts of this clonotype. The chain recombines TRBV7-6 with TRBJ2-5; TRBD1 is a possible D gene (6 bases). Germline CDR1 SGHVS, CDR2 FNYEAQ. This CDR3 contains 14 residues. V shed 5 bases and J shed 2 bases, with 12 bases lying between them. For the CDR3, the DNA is TGTGCCAGCAGCCCTACAGGGCATCAAGAGACCCAGTACTTC. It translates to CASSPTGHQETQYF.

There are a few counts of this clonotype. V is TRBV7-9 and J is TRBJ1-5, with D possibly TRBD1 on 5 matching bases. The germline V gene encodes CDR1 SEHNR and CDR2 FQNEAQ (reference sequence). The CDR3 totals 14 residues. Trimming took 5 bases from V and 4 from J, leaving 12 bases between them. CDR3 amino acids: CASSPDSYNQPQHF. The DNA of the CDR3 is TGTGCCAGCAGCCCCGACAGTTATAATCAGCCCCAGCATTTT.

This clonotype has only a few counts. The CDR3 coding sequence is TGTGCCAGCAGTGGCCTTTTGGAGCTATACAATGAGCAGTTCTTC. It translates to CASSGLLELYNEQFF. The chain joins TRBV6-1 to TRBJ2-1; D unclear. The CDR3 contains 15 residues. Deletions cut 4 bases from V and 4 bases from J, with 14 bases between. Germline V CDR1 and CDR2: MNHNS, SASEGT.

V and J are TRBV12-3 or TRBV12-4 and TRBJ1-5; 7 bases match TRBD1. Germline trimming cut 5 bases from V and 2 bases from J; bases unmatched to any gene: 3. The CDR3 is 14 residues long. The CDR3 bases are TGTGCCAGCAGTCGAGGACAGGGCAATCAGCCCCAGCATTTT. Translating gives CASSRGQGNQPQHF.

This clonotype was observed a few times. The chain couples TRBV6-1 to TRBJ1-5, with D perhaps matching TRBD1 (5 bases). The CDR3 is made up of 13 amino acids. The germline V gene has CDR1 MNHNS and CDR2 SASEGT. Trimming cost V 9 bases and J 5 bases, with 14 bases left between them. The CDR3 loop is CASTWTNHQPQHF. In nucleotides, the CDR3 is TGTGCCAGTACGTGGACAAACCATCAGCCCCAGCATTTT.

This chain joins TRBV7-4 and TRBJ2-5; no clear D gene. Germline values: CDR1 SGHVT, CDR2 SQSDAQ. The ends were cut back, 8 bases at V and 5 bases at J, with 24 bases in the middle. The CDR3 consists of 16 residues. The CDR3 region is CASRSWSRALEETQYF. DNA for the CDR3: TGTGCCAGCCGATCATGGTCCCGGGCCCTGGAGGAGACCCAGTACTTC.